The text below deals with one T cell receptor (beta chain). The antigen is unknown. Samples: about 28 days before transplant, then days 30, 100 and 180 after. Unmatched junction bases numbered 2, after V lost 4 bases and J lost 0 bases. The length of the CDR3 is 15 residues. CDR1 is SGHTS and CDR2 is YDEGEE in the germline V gene. Repertoires were generated with immunoSEQ multiplex PCR, while TCRdb's copy carries only in-frame clones and drops some. The sample contains 8,000 to 10,000 clones, 90% to 95% of which appear only once. The data originate from a study of T cell clonotyping in hematopoietic cell transplantation. Study-level findings and limits: At the given depth, recipient repertoires were over 95% de novo clonotypes. Pathologically expanded recipient clonotypes increased progressively from day 30 to day 180 as diversity fell.

This TCR derives from a male patient aged 50 or older who had an allogeneic stem cell transplant from a related donor, so T cells may come from the graft donor. Some clones in this sample may be carry-over from other donors' samples. The starting material was PBMCs, obtained 100 days after allogeneic stem cell transplant. The chain couples TRBV5-8 to TRBJ2-3; 10 nucleotides match TRBD2. The CDR3 loop is CASSAGLASTDTQYF. CDR3 sequence (DNA): TGTGCCAGCAGCGCGGGACTAGCGAGCACAGATACGCAGTATTTT.